These 28 T cell receptor beta chains share one sample of origin, sequenced in a study of blood T cell repertoires in COVID-19. Assay used: immunoSEQ multiplex PCR; TCRdb lists only in-frame clones, some missing. Here the sample spans around 130,000 clones, about 89% being singletons. Sequencing used peripheral blood. Receptor source: a woman aged 60-75 years with acute or convalescent COVID-19.

The J gene is TRBJ1-2, the V gene TRBV5-5, with TRBD1 identical over 7 bases. Germline assignment: CDR1 SGHKS and CDR2 YYEKEE (reference sequence). This CDR3 comprises 14 residues. The junction had 3 bases not matched to a gene; V was cut back by 0 bases and J by 4 bases. The CDR3 DNA follows: TGTGCCAGCAGCTTGGAGGGGGCGCCCTATGGCTACACCTTC. It yields the protein CASSLEGAPYGYTF.

J is TRBJ1-1 and V is TRBV9; D is undetermined. Germline V gene lookup returns CDR1 SGDLS and CDR2 YYNGEE. This CDR3 is built from 14 residues. The germline V and J ends were trimmed by 3 bases and 0 bases, with 9 bases remaining between them. This chain's CDR3 is CASSEDTMNTEAFF. The CDR3, as DNA: TGTGCCAGCAGCGAAGACACCATGAACACTGAAGCTTTCTTT.

This rearrangement joins TRBV27 to TRBJ1-2; D uncertain. V lost 2 bases, J lost 7 bases, and 11 bases lay in between. This CDR3 region has 13 residues. Germline CDR1 is MNHEY and CDR2 is SMNVEV (reference sequence). The CDR3 bases are TGTGCCAGCAGTTTAGAGGGATTTGGTGGCTACACCTTC. Protein: CASSLEGFGGYTF.

This clone was detected only a few times. The V call is TRBV28, the J call TRBJ1-5; D unresolved. Trimming took 2 bases from V and 0 from J, leaving 11 bases between them. CDR1 and CDR2 from the germline V gene are MDHEN and SYDVKM. This CDR3 is 16 amino acids long. CDR3 residues: CASSLASRISNQPQHF. CDR3 DNA: TGTGCCAGCAGTTTAGCCTCCAGGATTAGCAATCAGCCCCAGCATTTT.

The CDR3 region has the DNA TGTGCCATCAGCTCGGGACAGGGGAACAATGAGCAGTTCTTC. Translating it yields CAISSGQGNNEQFF. This chain joins TRBV10-3 and TRBJ2-1, with TRBD1 identical over 10 bases. Looked up from germline, CDR1 is ENHRY and CDR2 is SYGVKD. Trimming took 6 bases from V and 5 from J; bases not matched to a gene: 4. The CDR3 covers 14 residues.

The chain recombines TRBV5-1 with TRBJ1-1; D may be TRBD1 (5 bases). Looked up from germline, CDR1 is SGHRS and CDR2 is YFSETQ. The CDR3 has 13 residues. The germline V and J ends were trimmed by 6 bases and 1 base, with 10 bases remaining between them. CDR3 bases: TGCGCCAGCAAGGGGCAGGGGAACACTGAAGCTTTCTTT. Its translation is CASKGQGNTEAFF.

The chain links TRBV28 to TRBJ2-7, with 13 bases fitting TRBD2. This CDR3 has 15 amino acids. Trimming at V came to 5 bases and at J to 4 bases, leaving 5 bases not matched to a gene. Germline values: CDR1 MDHEN, CDR2 SYDVKM. The CDR3 DNA reads as TGTGCCAGCAGTGTCCGGACTAGCGGGAGTTACGAGCAGTACTTC. The encoded protein is CASSVRTSGSYEQYF.

The chain couples TRBV10-1 to TRBJ1-1; D is unresolved. V gave up 0 bases and J gave up 5 bases, with 7 bases separating them. CDR3 length equals 13 residues. Germline V lookup: CDR1 WNHNN, CDR2 SYGVQD (reference sequence). CDR3 sequence reads: CASSESRDTEAFF. Here the CDR3 DNA reads TGCGCCAGCAGTGAGTCGCGAGATACTGAAGCTTTCTTT.

The CDR3 loop reads CASSNKTGYSNQPQHF. The CDR3 DNA follows: TGTGCCAGCAGCAATAAAACAGGCTATAGCAATCAGCCCCAGCATTTT. This rearrangement joins TRBV21-1 to TRBJ1-5; the DNA was not compared with TRBD1, the D call given in the table. TRBV21-1 is given as a pseudogene. This CDR3 spans 16 amino acids.

The chain recombines TRBV18 with TRBJ2-2; 14 bases map to TRBD2. Per germline, CDR1 KGHSH and CDR2 LQKENI. This CDR3 comprises 18 residues. Germline trimming cut 2 bases from V and 0 bases from J; bases unmatched to any gene: 2. The CDR3 coding sequence is TGTGCCAGCTCACCAAGGGGACTAGCGGGAGCGAACACCGGGGAGCTGTTTTTT. Translated: CASSPRGLAGANTGELFF. The full variable domain, rest sourced from reference TRBV18 and TRBJ2-2, is NAGVMQNPRHLVRRRGQEARLRCSPMKGHSHVYWYRQLPEEGLKFMVYLQKENIIDESGMPKERFSAEFPKEGPSILRIQQVVRGDSAAYFCASSPRGLAGANTGELFFGEGSRLTVL.

The chain links TRBV10-3 to TRBJ2-1; 10 bases map to TRBD2. With V trimmed by 8 bases and J by 6 bases, 7 bases remained unmatched. Germline CDR1 is ENHRY and CDR2 is SYGVKD. The CDR3 consists of 14 residues. CDR3 nucleotide sequence: TGTGCCATCGGAGGACTAGCGGTCCTCAATGAGCAGTTCTTC. Its protein product is CAIGGLAVLNEQFF.

This chain connects TRBV19 to TRBJ1-1; D remains unclear. CDR3 length: 17 residues. Germline CDR1 LNHDA, CDR2 SQIVND (reference sequence). V lost 3 bases and J 0 bases, leaving 17 bases between the germline ends. The CDR3 is CASSIGGHGSMNTEAFF. CDR3 nucleotides: TGTGCCAGTAGTATCGGAGGGCACGGTTCCATGAACACTGAAGCTTTCTTT.

V and J are TRBV7-2 and TRBJ2-1, with D uncertain. V dropped 1 base and J dropped 6 bases, with 7 bases sitting between them. The germline V gene encodes CDR1 SGHTA and CDR2 FQGNSA. The length of the CDR3 is 13 residues. DNA for the CDR3: TGTGCCAGCAGCTTAGACCGAGCCAATGAGCAGTTCTTC. This codes for CASSLDRANEQFF.

The chain uses TRBV15 and TRBJ1-4; 10 positions agree with TRBD1. The CDR3 spans 16 residues. Trimming removed 3 bases from V and 7 bases from J; junction bases left unmatched: 8. Per the germline V gene, CDR1 is LNHNV and CDR2 is YYDKDF (reference sequence). The CDR3 region has the DNA TGTGCCACCAGCAGCGGGGACAGGGGAGAAGGTGAAAAACTGTTTTTT. Its protein product is CATSSGDRGEGEKLFF.

This clone was seen once. This sequence joins TRBV7-9 and TRBJ2-1, with a possible D match to TRBD2 (6 bases). The CDR3 consists of 17 residues. V shed 4 bases and J shed 7 bases, with 23 bases lying between them. Germline V gene data show CDR1 as SEHNR and CDR2 as FQNEAQ (reference sequence). The CDR3 here is CASSSRRLATTTNEQFF. DNA of the CDR3: TGTGCCAGCAGCTCTCGGCGGCTAGCGACAACCACTAATGAGCAGTTCTTC.

V usage is TRBV6-1 and J usage is TRBJ1-3; D is unclear. The germline V and J ends were trimmed by 2 bases and 8 bases, with 10 bases remaining between them. The germline CDR1 and CDR2 sequences are MNHNS and SASEGT. CDR3 size: 13 residues. CDR3 protein: CASSERSRDTIYF. The CDR3, as DNA: TGTGCCAGCAGTGAACGAAGCCGGGACACCATATATTTT.

There are a few counts of this clone. The genes are TRBV29-1 and TRBJ1-1, with a weak D call TRBD1 (6 bases). V dropped 4 bases and J dropped 1 base, with 10 bases sitting between them. In germline, CDR1 is SQVTM, CDR2 ANQGSEA. This CDR3 region has 13 residues. For the CDR3, the DNA is TGCAGCGTTGGTGGACAGACGAACACTGAAGCTTTCTTT. Its translation: CSVGGQTNTEAFF.

The chain uses TRBV27 and TRBJ1-2; 9 nucleotides align to TRBD1. This CDR3 is 13 amino acids long. Per the germline V gene, CDR1 is MNHEY and CDR2 is SMNVEV (reference sequence). V dropped 3 bases and J dropped 7; count of bases not matched to a gene: 3. The CDR3 here is CASSFWTGVGYTF. CDR3 bases: TGTGCCAGCAGTTTCTGGACAGGGGTTGGCTACACCTTC.

This rearrangement joins TRBV15 to TRBJ1-2; the D is unclear. Between the trimmed V and J ends, which lost 1 base and 5 bases, there was a span of 8 bases. CDR3 length: 13 residues. CDR1 is LNHNV and CDR2 is YYDKDF in the germline V gene (reference sequence). The CDR3 loop reads CATSRVREYGYTF. The CDR3 DNA sequence: TGTGCCACCAGCAGAGTTCGGGAGTATGGCTACACCTTC.

V usage is TRBV30 and J usage is TRBJ1-2; D is unresolved. The CDR3 spans 11 residues. Trimming took off 4 bases at V and 0 bases at J, with 3 bases between the two ends. CDR1 and CDR2 (germline): GTSNPN, SVGIG (reference sequence). This chain's CDR3 is CAWNTNYGYTF. DNA for the CDR3: TGTGCCTGGAATACTAACTATGGCTACACCTTC.

The rearrangement uses TRBV5-1 and TRBJ1-2, with D possibly matching TRBD1 (6 bases). CDR1 and CDR2 (germline): SGHRS, YFSETQ. V lost 2 bases and J 0 bases, leaving 8 bases between the germline ends. The CDR3 loop spans 14 amino acids. CDR3 in amino acids: CASSFGDTNYGYTF. CDR3 nucleotide sequence: TGCGCCAGCAGCTTTGGGGACACTAACTATGGCTACACCTTC. Full variable domain (outside the CDR3, taken from reference TRBV5-1 and TRBJ1-2): KAGVTQTPRYLIKTRGQQVTLSCSPISGHRSVSWYQQTPGQGLQFLFEYFSETQRNKGNFPGRFSGRQFSNSRSEMNVSTLELGDSALYLCASSFGDTNYGYTFGSGTRLTVV.

The chain couples TRBV7-9 to TRBJ2-7, with 7 bases lining up with TRBD2. J lost 7 bases, V lost 6 bases, and 12 bases had no gene match. CDR1 and CDR2 (germline): SEHNR, FQNEAQ (reference sequence). CDR3 length: 14 amino acids. DNA of the CDR3: TGTGCCAGCAGTCCGGGAGGCGGGCTTGGGGAGCAGTACTTC. Amino acids: CASSPGGGLGEQYF.

The chain joins TRBV4-2 to TRBJ1-2; D is undetermined. The CDR3 is made up of 13 amino acids. Germline lookup yields CDR1 LGHNA and CDR2 YNFKEQ. Between the trimmed V and J ends, which lost 4 bases and 3 bases, there was a span of 9 bases. CDR3 amino acids: CASSPDTDYGYTF. CDR3 DNA: TGTGCCAGCAGCCCCGACACAGACTATGGCTACACCTTC.

V and J are TRBV18 and TRBJ2-1, with 7 bases matching TRBD1. This CDR3 is built from 15 residues. J gave up 6 bases and V 3 bases, and 8 bases lay outside the gene matches. Per the germline V gene, CDR1 is KGHSH and CDR2 is LQKENI. The CDR3 region has the DNA TGTGCCAGCTCACCCGACAGGGTAAAGGGCAATGAGCAGTTCTTC. This encodes CASSPDRVKGNEQFF.

In DNA, the CDR3 is TGTGCCAGCAGCCACTTCCGGGACTCCTCCCATCATACGCAGTATTTT. It is translated as CASSHFRDSSHHTQYF. The J gene is TRBJ2-3, the V gene TRBV14, with a weak D call TRBD2 (6 bases). CDR1 SGHDN and CDR2 FVKESK come from the germline V gene. Between the trimmed V and J ends, which lost 3 bases and 7 bases, there was a span of 20 bases. This CDR3 is built from 16 residues. Combining the CDR3 with reference TRBV14 and TRBJ2-3 gives the whole variable domain EAGVTQFPSHSVIEKGQTVTLRCDPISGHDNLYWYRRVMGKEIKFLLHFVKESKQDESGMPNNRFLAERTGGTYSTLKVQPAELEDSGVYFCASSHFRDSSHHTQYFGPGTRLTVL.

The J gene is TRBJ2-1, the V gene TRBV6-5; 11 positions match TRBD2. CDR3 length: 16 amino acids. Germline CDR1 MNHEY, CDR2 SVGAGI. V shed 2 bases and J 8 bases; nucleotides not matched to a gene: 8. The DNA of the CDR3 is TGTGCCAGCAGTTACCTTACTAGCGGGAGTTGGGATGAGCAGTTCTTC. This codes for CASSYLTSGSWDEQFF.

The V and J genes are TRBV18 and TRBJ2-2, with D perhaps TRBD1 (6 bases). There are 14 residues in the CDR3. Trimming took 6 bases from V and 2 from J, leaving 10 bases between them. Germline values: CDR1 KGHSH, CDR2 LQKENI. CDR3 sequence: CASSPGTNTGELFF. The CDR3 DNA reads TGTGCCAGCTCCCCCGGGACAAACACCGGGGAGCTGTTTTTT.

This rearrangement joins TRBV24-1 to TRBJ2-3; TRBD1 might be the D (5 bases). This CDR3 comprises 15 residues. CDR1 and CDR2 from the germline V gene are KGHDR and SFDVKD. V lost 4 bases to trimming and J lost 4 bases, with 14 bases between them. The CDR3 coding sequence is TGTGCCACCAGTGAGGGGCCCCCACCCGCAGATACGCAGTATTTT. Its protein product is CATSEGPPPADTQYF.